This T cell receptor (beta chain) is from a study of Graves' ophthalmopathy and Graves' hyperthyroidism. This clonotype has ten or more counts. Its antigen is currently unknown. With V trimmed by 0 bases and J by 5 bases, 8 bases remained unmatched. CDR3 length: 15 residues. CDR1 is SQVTM, CDR2 ANQGSEA, per germline. Hyperthyroidism patients, all newly diagnosed, had under 2 months' duration and ages of 18 to 65. Study findings and constraints: A model of 13 signatures distinguished ophthalmopathy from stable hyperthyroidism at roughly 86% sensitivity and 81.08% specificity. Most thyroid clonotypes with frequency above 0.001 were detected in blood too. As the model predicted ophthalmopathy progression, it achieved a sensitivity of around 70% and a specificity of 72.22%.

The sequenced template was RNA, covering the TCR beta CDR3 region. Following a first-round RT-PCR that used HTBI primers, a second-round multiplex PCR was carried out. Using its own MiXCR run on the multiplex PCR reads, TCRdb lists one record per CDR3 protein. The sample has about 550,000 distinct CDR3 sequences, less than 45% seen once. V and J are TRBV29-1 and TRBJ2-5; 8 nucleotides match TRBD2. The TCR sequence derives from an adult man with Graves' hyperthyroidism. The material sequenced was peripheral blood or thyroid tissue (not recorded which). CDR3 sequence: CSVEDQRGRAETQYF. CDR3 sequence (DNA): TGCAGCGTTGAAGATCAGCGGGGGCGGGCGGAGACCCAGTACTTC. The full variable domain, with the rest looked up from reference TRBV29-1 and TRBJ2-5, is SAVISQKPSRDICQRGTSLTIQCQVDSQVTMMFWYRQQPGQSLTLIATANQGSEATYESGFVIDKFPISRPNLTFSTLTVSNMSPEDSSIYLCSVEDQRGRAETQYFGPGTRLLVL.